The clone carrying this T cell receptor beta chain was recorded a few times. As yet, its antigen is unknown. V trimming: 5 bases; J trimming: 6 bases; junction bases outside the gene matches: 7. Germline V gives CDR1 SGHKS, CDR2 YYEKEE (reference sequence). CDR3 length equals 15 residues. An absence of ophthalmopathy progression within 18 months meant stable Graves' hyperthyroidism. This record comes from a study of T cells in Graves' hyperthyroidism and ophthalmopathy. Findings and limits, study-wide: Among clonotypes expanded in thyroid above 0.001, most were also found in blood. Ophthalmopathy was identified by the model a median around 5.9 months ahead of onset.

Amplification of TCR beta CDR3 regions used RNA as the template. RT-PCR in the first round (using the HTBI primer set) targeted the TCR CDR3. MiXCR, applied by TCRdb to the multiplex PCR reads, yields one record per CDR3 protein. Among around 340,000 distinct CDR3 sequences listed, roughly 21% were seen once. The sample comprised blood. This sequence originates from a woman aged 50 to 60 with Graves' hyperthyroidism. The chain is built from TRBV5-5 and TRBJ2-1, with TRBD2 identical over 11 bases. CDR3 in amino acids: CASRPGLAGPNEQFF. DNA of the CDR3: TGTGCCAGCAGGCCCGGACTAGCGGGTCCCAATGAGCAGTTCTTC.